Sequencing of this T cell receptor (beta chain) was carried out in a study of cytomegalovirus exposure and HLA in healthy donors. Study-wide results and caveats: Later, an analysis found that TCR clusters from the first cohort tended to co-occur in the roughly 110 validation repertoires. Rarity marked most TCR sequences, yet some public TCRs occurred in many donors.

The table came from immunoSEQ multiplex PCR; TCRdb's copy has only in-frame clones and leaves some out. The sample has 110,000 or so clones; about 82% are singletons. This clone occurred once. The target antigen is unknown. The donors formed part of the approximately 120-subject validation cohort, distinct from the approximately 630-subject first cohort. Trimming removed 0 bases from V and 8 bases from J; junction bases left unmatched: 4. This CDR3 spans 14 amino acids. The V gene's germline CDR1 is SGDLS and CDR2 YYNGEE. The TCR comes from a man between 18 and 35 years old in good health and CMV-seronegative. Sequencing was carried out using PBMCs. V usage is TRBV9 and J usage is TRBJ2-7; the match to TRBD1 covers 11 bases. The CDR3 DNA reads TGTGCCAGCAGCGTAGGGGACAGGGGGTTGAAGCAGTACTTC. It yields the protein CASSVGDRGLKQYF.